What follows are 17 T cell receptor beta chains derived from one specimen sequenced in a study of OX40 agonist ivuxolimab in advanced cancers. Sequencing used immunoSEQ multiplex PCR; TCRdb keeps in-frame clones, though not all of them. The sample has approximately 17,000 clones; around 83% are singletons. The specimen comprised CD4+ or CD8+ T cells sorted from blood, sampled in a trial of the OX40 agonist ivuxolimab. These receptors all stem from an adult with an advanced solid tumor such as melanoma, head and neck, liver or kidney cancer.

Written as DNA, the CDR3 is TGTGCCTGGAGTGTACAGAAGGTGAACACCATATATTTT. Translating it yields CAWSVQKVNTIYF. The chain uses TRBV30 and TRBJ1-3, with D uncertain. Germline V lookup: CDR1 GTSNPN, CDR2 SVGIG (reference sequence). V shed 0 bases and J shed 7 bases, with 10 bases lying between them. The CDR3 contains 13 residues.

The J gene is TRBJ2-1, the V gene TRBV6-4, with TRBD2 identical over 8 bases. With 6 bases clipped from V and 5 bases from J, the junction kept 12 bases outside the gene matches. Germline assignment: CDR1 MRHNA and CDR2 SNTAGT. CDR3 length: 16 residues. The CDR3 spells CASRVTSGYGDNEQFF. CDR3 bases: TGTGCCAGCAGAGTCACTAGCGGATATGGGGACAATGAGCAGTTCTTC.

The chain has TRBV2 and TRBJ2-6; 8 nucleotides line up with TRBD2. The CDR3 covers 17 residues. After removal of 3 bases from V and 1 base from J, the junction contained 5 bases not matched to a gene. Germline-derived CDR1 and CDR2 are SNHLY and FYNNEI. The CDR3 here is CASSDMASGSGANVLTF. Here the CDR3 DNA reads TGTGCCAGCAGTGACATGGCTAGCGGGTCTGGGGCCAACGTCCTGACTTTC.

The rearrangement joins TRBV10-2 to TRBJ2-3; 9 positions agree with TRBD2. The CDR3 is 14 amino acids. The germline CDR1 and CDR2 sequences are WSHSY and SAAADI. After removal of 6 bases from V and 5 bases from J, the junction contained 6 bases not matched to a gene. The CDR3 here is CASRLAGMLDTQYF. DNA of the CDR3: TGCGCCAGCAGGCTAGCGGGGATGTTAGATACGCAGTATTTT.

The chain joins TRBV6-1 to TRBJ2-7, with D perhaps TRBD1 or TRBD2 (5 bases each). The CDR3 is made up of 13 amino acids. Germline V gene sequence: CDR1 MNHNS, CDR2 SASEGT. Trimming removed 7 bases from V and 6 bases from J, with 16 bases in between. The CDR3 nucleotides read TGTGCCAGCACGGGGCCCGCCCCGGGCGAGCAGTACTTC. Amino acid sequence: CASTGPAPGEQYF.

This chain joins TRBV6-5 and TRBJ2-1; 7 bases map to TRBD2. CDR1 and CDR2 (germline): MNHEY, SVGAGI. J lost 9 bases, V lost 2 bases, and 7 bases had no gene match. The CDR3 is 14 residues long. For the CDR3, the DNA is TGTGCCAGCAGTTACGGGGCGGGGGTTGGTGAGCAGTTCTTC. Translated, it gives CASSYGAGVGEQFF.

V usage is TRBV30 and J usage is TRBJ1-3; D might be TRBD1 (6 bases). The germline V and J ends were trimmed by 3 bases and 0 bases, with 12 bases remaining between them. This CDR3 is built from 15 residues. Per the germline V gene, CDR1 is GTSNPN and CDR2 is SVGIG (reference sequence). The CDR3 loop reads CAWRTDSLSGNTIYF. The CDR3 nucleotides are TGTGCCTGGAGGACGGACAGTCTCTCTGGAAACACCATATATTTT.

The V call is TRBV2, the J call TRBJ2-3, with 7 bases identical to TRBD1. Germline V CDR1 and CDR2: SNHLY, FYNNEI. Trimming cost V 4 bases and J 8 bases; bases outside gene matches: 9. This CDR3 has 14 residues. The CDR3 nucleotides read TGTGCCAGCAGTGCGGGACAGACCTCTGGTACGCAGTATTTT. Translating gives CASSAGQTSGTQYF.

As to this clone: A single base separates this from a much larger clone, so it may be a read error. The chain couples TRBV7-9 to TRBJ1-5; 8 bases align to TRBD1. V shed 5 bases, J shed 7 bases, and the junction held 4 bases outside the gene matches. In germline, CDR1 is SEHNR, CDR2 FQNEAQ (reference sequence). There are 13 residues in the CDR3. The CDR3 region is CASSRGQAQPQHF. Here the CDR3 DNA reads TGTGCCAGCAGCCGGGGACAGGCCCAGCCCCAGCATTTT.

V and J are TRBV5-1 and TRBJ2-1, with 7 bases lining up with TRBD1. Looked up from germline, CDR1 is SGHRS and CDR2 is YFSETQ. V lost 4 bases, J lost 9 bases, and 10 bases stayed unmatched. The CDR3 contains 14 residues. The CDR3 DNA follows: TGCGCCAGCAGCGAACGACAGGGACGGACTGAGCAGTTCTTC. Translated, it gives CASSERQGRTEQFF.

This clone was seen a few times. The rearrangement links TRBV5-1 to TRBJ2-5, with 7 bases identical to TRBD2. There are 15 residues in the CDR3. V lost 4 bases and J lost 2; bases outside the gene matches: 8. Germline CDR1 and CDR2: SGHRS and YFSETQ. The DNA of the CDR3 is TGCGCCAGCAGCCCCAACACGGGGGGACAAGAGACCCAGTACTTC. Translating gives CASSPNTGGQETQYF.

The chain has TRBV6-1 and TRBJ1-6; no clear D. Germline CDR1 MNHNS, CDR2 SASEGT. This CDR3 region has 14 residues. Trimming took 10 bases from V and 7 from J, leaving 17 bases between them. The CDR3 here is CATCREAKNSPLHF. The CDR3 bases are TGTGCCACTTGCCGGGAGGCCAAGAATTCACCCCTCCACTTT.

A note on this clone: A read error may produce the germline difference seen at one junction end. The chain recombines TRBV9 with TRBJ1-2; D possibly corresponds to TRBD1 (6 bases). The germline V gene encodes CDR1 SGDLS and CDR2 YYNGEE. The CDR3 sequence is 12 residues long. The CDR3 nucleotides are TGTGCCAGCAGCGGTCACGGGGGCTCACTGATCTTC. Translating it yields CASSGHGGSLIF.

This clone was seen once. This sequence joins TRBV6-6 and TRBJ1-1, with D maybe TRBD1 (6 bases). Trimming took off 6 bases at V and 3 bases at J, with 11 bases between the two ends. This CDR3 is 13 amino acids long. Germline values: CDR1 MNHNY, CDR2 SVGAGI (reference sequence). CDR3 loop: CASRIRGDTEAFF. In nucleotides, the CDR3 is TGTGCCAGCAGGATCAGGGGAGACACTGAAGCTTTCTTT.

V usage is TRBV5-6 and J usage is TRBJ2-3; D remains unclear. V dropped 0 bases and J dropped 4 bases, with 15 bases sitting between them. Germline V gene lookup returns CDR1 SGHDT and CDR2 YYEEEE. The CDR3 has 16 residues. CDR3 sequence (DNA): TGTGCCAGCAGCTTGGCCGCCTCCCGGGCGGCAGATACGCAGTATTTT. This codes for CASSLAASRAADTQYF.

The rearrangement uses TRBV20-1 and TRBJ2-7; the D is unclear. CDR3 length equals 11 residues. The germline V gene encodes CDR1 DFQATT and CDR2 SNEGSKA (reference sequence). The CDR3 region is CSAQVGYEQYF. The DNA for the CDR3 is TGCAGCGCTCAGGTGGGGTACGAGCAGTACTTC.

CDR3 loop: CSVVGGSGTPEQFF. Written as DNA, the CDR3 is TGCAGCGTTGTTGGGGGGAGTGGGACGCCCGAGCAGTTCTTC. The chain is built from TRBV29-1 and TRBJ2-1, with D possibly matching TRBD2 (6 bases). Trimming took off 4 bases at V and 10 bases at J, with 20 bases between the two ends. The CDR3 sequence is 14 residues long. Germline V gives CDR1 SQVTM, CDR2 ANQGSEA.